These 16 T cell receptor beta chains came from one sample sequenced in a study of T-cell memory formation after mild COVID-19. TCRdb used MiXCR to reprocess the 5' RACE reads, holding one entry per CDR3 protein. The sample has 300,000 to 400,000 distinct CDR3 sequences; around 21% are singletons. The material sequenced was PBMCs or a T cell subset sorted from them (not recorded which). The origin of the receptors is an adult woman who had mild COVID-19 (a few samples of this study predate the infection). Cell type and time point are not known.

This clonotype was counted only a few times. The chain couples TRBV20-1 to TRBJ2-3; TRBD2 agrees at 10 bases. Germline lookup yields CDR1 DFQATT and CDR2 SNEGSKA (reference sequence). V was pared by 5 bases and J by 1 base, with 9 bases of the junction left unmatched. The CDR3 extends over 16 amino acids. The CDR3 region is CSAPGLALGGTDTQYF. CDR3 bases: TGCAGTGCTCCGGGACTAGCGTTAGGCGGCACAGATACGCAGTATTTT.

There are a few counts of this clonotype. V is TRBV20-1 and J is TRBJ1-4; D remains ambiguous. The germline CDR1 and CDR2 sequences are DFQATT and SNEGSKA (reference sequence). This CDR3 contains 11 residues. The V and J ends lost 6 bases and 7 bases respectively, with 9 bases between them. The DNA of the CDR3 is TGCAGTGCCGCCTCAGGTGAAAAACTGTTTTTT. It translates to CSAASGEKLFF.

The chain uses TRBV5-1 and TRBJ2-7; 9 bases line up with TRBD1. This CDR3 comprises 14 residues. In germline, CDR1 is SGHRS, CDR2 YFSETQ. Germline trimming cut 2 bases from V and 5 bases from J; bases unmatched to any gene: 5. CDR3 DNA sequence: TGCGCCAGCAGCTTAGGGACAGGGCTCAACGAGCAGTACTTC. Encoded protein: CASSLGTGLNEQYF.

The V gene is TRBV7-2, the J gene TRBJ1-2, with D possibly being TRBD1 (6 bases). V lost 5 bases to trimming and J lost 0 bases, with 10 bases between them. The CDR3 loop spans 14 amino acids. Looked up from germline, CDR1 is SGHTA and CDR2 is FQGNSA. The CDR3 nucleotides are TGTGCCAGCAGCACCAGACAGGCTAACTATGGCTACACCTTC. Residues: CASSTRQANYGYTF.

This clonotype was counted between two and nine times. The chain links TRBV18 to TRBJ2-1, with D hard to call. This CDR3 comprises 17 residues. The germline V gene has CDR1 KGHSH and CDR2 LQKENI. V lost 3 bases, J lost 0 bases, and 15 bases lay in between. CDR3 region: CASSPRPAASSYNEQFF. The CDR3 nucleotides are TGTGCCAGCTCACCCCGACCCGCAGCGAGCTCCTACAATGAGCAGTTCTTC.

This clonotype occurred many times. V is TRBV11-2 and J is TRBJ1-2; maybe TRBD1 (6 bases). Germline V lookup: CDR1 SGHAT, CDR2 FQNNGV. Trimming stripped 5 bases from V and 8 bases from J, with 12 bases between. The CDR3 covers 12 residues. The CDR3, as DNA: TGTGCCAGCAGCCCTCCCGGGGGCGGCTACACCTTC. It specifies CASSPPGGGYTF.

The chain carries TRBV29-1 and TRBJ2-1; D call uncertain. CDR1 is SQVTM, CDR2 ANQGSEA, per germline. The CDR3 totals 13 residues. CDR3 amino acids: CSVILSSYNEQFF. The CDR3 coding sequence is TGCAGTGTTATATTGAGCTCCTACAATGAGCAGTTCTTC.

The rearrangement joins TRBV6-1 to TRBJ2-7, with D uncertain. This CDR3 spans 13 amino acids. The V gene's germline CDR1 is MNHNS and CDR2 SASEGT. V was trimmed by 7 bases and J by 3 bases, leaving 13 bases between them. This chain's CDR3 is CASTLDRRYEQYF. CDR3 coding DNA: TGTGCCAGCACCCTGGACCGGCGCTACGAGCAGTACTTC.

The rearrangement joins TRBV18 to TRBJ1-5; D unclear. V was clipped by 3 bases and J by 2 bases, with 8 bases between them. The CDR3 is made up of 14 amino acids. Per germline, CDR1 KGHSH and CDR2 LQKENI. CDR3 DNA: TGTGCCAGCTCACCCCCGGGCGGCAATCAGCCCCAGCATTTT. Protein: CASSPPGGNQPQHF.

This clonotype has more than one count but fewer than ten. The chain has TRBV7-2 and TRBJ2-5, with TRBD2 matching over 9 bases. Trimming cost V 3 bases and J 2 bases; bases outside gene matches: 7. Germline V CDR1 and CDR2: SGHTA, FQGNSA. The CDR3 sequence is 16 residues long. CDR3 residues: CASSLGLARGQETQYF. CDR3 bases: TGTGCCAGCAGCTTGGGACTAGCCCGGGGGCAAGAGACCCAGTACTTC.

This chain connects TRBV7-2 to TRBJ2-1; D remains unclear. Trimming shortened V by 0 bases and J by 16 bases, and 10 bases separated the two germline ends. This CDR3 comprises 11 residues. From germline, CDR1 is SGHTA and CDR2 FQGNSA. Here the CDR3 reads CASSLALDIFF. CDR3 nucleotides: TGTGCCAGCAGCTTAGCCCTAGATATTTTCTTC. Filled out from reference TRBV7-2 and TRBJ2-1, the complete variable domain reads GAGVSQSPSNKVTEKGKDVELRCDPISGHTALYWYRQSLGQGLEFLIYFQGNSAPDKSGLPSDRFSAERTGGSVSTLTIQRTQQEDSAVYLCASSLALDIFFGPGTRLTVL.

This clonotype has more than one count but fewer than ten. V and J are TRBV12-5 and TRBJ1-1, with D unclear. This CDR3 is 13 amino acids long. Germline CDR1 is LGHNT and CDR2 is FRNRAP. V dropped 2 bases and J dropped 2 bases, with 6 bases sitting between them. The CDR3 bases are TGTGCTAGTGGTTTGTCAGTTAACACTGAAGCTTTCTTT. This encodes CASGLSVNTEAFF.

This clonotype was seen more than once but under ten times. The CDR3 coding sequence is TGTGCCAGCAGTCAAGGGACAGGCCAACCCCTCTACGAGCAGTACTTC. Protein product: CASSQGTGQPLYEQYF. The chain employs TRBV12-3 or TRBV12-4 and TRBJ2-7, with 8 bases aligning to TRBD1. The CDR3 loop spans 16 amino acids. The ends lost 5 bases at V and 3 bases at J; junction bases unmatched: 12.

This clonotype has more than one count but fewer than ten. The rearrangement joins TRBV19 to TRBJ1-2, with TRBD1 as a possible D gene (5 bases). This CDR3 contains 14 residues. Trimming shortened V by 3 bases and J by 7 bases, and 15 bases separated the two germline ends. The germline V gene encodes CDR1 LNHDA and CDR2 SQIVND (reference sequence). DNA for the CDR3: TGTGCCAGTAGTATTGGGACCTCCTCGGGTGGCTACACCTTC. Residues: CASSIGTSSGGYTF.

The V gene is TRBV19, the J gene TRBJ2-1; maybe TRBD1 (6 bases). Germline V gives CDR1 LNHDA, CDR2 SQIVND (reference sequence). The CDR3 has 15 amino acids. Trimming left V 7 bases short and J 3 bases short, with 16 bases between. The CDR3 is CASTSGQTGYNEQFF. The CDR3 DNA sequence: TGTGCCAGTACCAGCGGACAGACGGGCTACAATGAGCAGTTCTTC.

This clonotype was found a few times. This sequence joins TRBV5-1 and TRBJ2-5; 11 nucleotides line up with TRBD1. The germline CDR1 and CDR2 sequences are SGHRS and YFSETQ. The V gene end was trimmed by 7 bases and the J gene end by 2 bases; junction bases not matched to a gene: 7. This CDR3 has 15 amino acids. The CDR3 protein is CASLRGQGVQETQYF. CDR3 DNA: TGCGCCAGCCTCCGGGGACAGGGGGTTCAAGAGACCCAGTACTTC.